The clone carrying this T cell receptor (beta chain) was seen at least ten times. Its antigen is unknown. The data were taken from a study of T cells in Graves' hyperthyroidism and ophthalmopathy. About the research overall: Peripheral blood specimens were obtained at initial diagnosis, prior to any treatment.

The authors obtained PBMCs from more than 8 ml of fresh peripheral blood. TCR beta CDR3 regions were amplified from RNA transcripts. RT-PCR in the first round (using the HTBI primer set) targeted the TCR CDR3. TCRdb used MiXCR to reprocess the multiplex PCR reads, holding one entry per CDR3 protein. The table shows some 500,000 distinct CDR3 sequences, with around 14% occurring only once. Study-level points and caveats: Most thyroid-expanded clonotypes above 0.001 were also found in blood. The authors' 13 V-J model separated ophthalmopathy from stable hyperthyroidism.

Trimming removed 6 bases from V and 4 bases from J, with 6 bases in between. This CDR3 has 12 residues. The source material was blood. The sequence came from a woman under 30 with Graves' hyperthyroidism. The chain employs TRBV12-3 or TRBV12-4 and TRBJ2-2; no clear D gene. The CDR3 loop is CASSQFTGELFF. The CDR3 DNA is TGTGCCAGCAGCCAGTTCACCGGGGAGCTGTTTTTT.